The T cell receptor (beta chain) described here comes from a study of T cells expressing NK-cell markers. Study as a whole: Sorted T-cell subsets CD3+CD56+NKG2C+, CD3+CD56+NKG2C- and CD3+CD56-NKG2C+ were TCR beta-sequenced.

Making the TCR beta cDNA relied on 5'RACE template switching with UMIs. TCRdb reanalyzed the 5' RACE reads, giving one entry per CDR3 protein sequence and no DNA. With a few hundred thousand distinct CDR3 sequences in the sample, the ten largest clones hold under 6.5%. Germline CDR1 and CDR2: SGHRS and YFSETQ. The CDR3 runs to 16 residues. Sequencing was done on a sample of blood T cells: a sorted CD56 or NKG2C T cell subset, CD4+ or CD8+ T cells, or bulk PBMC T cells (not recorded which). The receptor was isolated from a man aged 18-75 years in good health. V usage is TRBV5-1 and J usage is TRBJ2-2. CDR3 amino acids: CASSFTRRLNTGELFF.